This T cell receptor beta chain was observed in a study of radiotherapy plus CTLA-4 blockade in lung cancer. The CDR3 is made up of 15 amino acids. V was trimmed by 4 bases and J by 1 base, leaving 13 bases between them. Germline values: CDR1 KGHSH, CDR2 LQKENI. The method was immunoSEQ multiplex PCR; TCRdb's version includes in-frame clones alone and lacks a portion of them. Here the sample spans 35,000 to 45,000 clones, over 60% being singletons. By proportion, this clone is medium-sized (0.01 to 0.1%). The clonotype was recovered from a human donor with non-small cell lung cancer whose response to radiotherapy plus ipilimumab could not be evaluated. The chain is built from TRBV18 and TRBJ1-1, with a tentative D call TRBD1 (6 bases). Sequenced here: peripheral blood, sampled from a patient treated with radiotherapy plus ipilimumab. CDR3 loop: CASSQQDRANTEAFF. CDR3 nucleotides: TGTGCCAGCTCACAACAGGACAGAGCGAACACTGAAGCTTTCTTT.